The 17 T cell receptor beta chains in this list originate from one sample, sequenced in a study of regulatory T cells in long-lasting Graves disease. For TCR beta, libraries came from iRepertoire HTBI primers and Arm-PCR of CDR3 regions. TCRdb re-analysed the multiplex PCR reads in MiXCR, keeping a single row per CDR3 protein. In the table there are 350,000 to 550,000 distinct CDR3 sequences, 16% of which are singletons. Time point here: newly diagnosed GD, antithyroid drugs for less than 3 months. PBMC-extracted RNA yielded the TCR library. These data also featured in a second study, about T cells in Graves' hyperthyroidism and ophthalmopathy.

The sequenced sample was peripheral blood mononuclear cells (PBMCs), obtained at new diagnosis, from a patient treated with antithyroid drugs. Source of these receptors: a woman younger than 35 with Graves disease.

This clonotype showed up just a few times. This chain uses TRBV28 with TRBJ2-5, with TRBD1 identical over 10 bases. J gave up 4 bases and V 7 bases, and 9 bases lay outside the gene matches. Germline CDR1 MDHEN, CDR2 SYDVKM. The CDR3 is made up of 15 amino acids. The DNA for the CDR3 is TGTGCCAGCAACCTCCCGACAGGGGGCGCAGAGACCCAGTACTTC. It encodes CASNLPTGGAETQYF.

This clonotype was detected many times. The chain joins TRBV20-1 to TRBJ1-1; maybe TRBD1 (6 bases). This CDR3 region has 13 residues. Per germline, CDR1 DFQATT and CDR2 SNEGSKA (reference sequence). Trimming took 1 base from V and 8 from J, leaving 14 bases between them. For the CDR3, the DNA is TGCAGTGCTAGAGTCCGGGTAGGGGGAGAAGCTTTCTTT. This translates into CSARVRVGGEAFF.

The chain couples TRBV6-1 to TRBJ1-1; no firm D call. Per the germline V gene, CDR1 is MNHNS and CDR2 is SASEGT. V lost 6 bases to trimming and J lost 2 bases, with 10 bases between them. The length of the CDR3 is 13 residues. The CDR3 spells CASRETLNTEAFF. The CDR3 region has the DNA TGTGCCAGCAGGGAAACTCTAAACACTGAAGCTTTCTTT.

The CDR3, as DNA: TGTGCCAGCAGCTTATGGCCGCTGACCTACAATGAGCAGTTCTTC. This gives the protein CASSLWPLTYNEQFF. This sequence joins TRBV7-3 and TRBJ2-1; D is uncertain. V gave up 2 bases and J gave up 2 bases, with 10 bases separating them. This CDR3 has 15 residues. Germline CDR1 and CDR2: SGHTA and FQGTGA. Based on the CDR3 plus reference TRBV7-3 and TRBJ2-1, the full variable domain is GAGVSQTPSNKVTEKGKYVELRCDPISGHTALYWYRQSLGQGPEFLIYFQGTGAADDSGLPNDRFFAVRPEGSVSTLKIQRTERGDSAVYLCASSLWPLTYNEQFFGPGTRLTVL.

The rearrangement joins TRBV20-1 to TRBJ2-1, with 9 nucleotides matching TRBD2. The junction had 9 bases not matched to a gene; V was cut back by 2 bases and J by 4 bases. CDR1 and CDR2 from the germline V gene are DFQATT and SNEGSKA (reference sequence). The CDR3 sequence is 16 residues long. CDR3 sequence: CSARYGAGGNYNEQFF. The CDR3 DNA is TGCAGTGCTAGATATGGAGCGGGAGGAAATTACAATGAGCAGTTCTTC.

The sample holds many counts of this clonotype. The CDR3 spells CASSLAQVSEQYF. For the CDR3, the DNA is TGCGCCAGCAGCTTGGCGCAGGTCTCCGAGCAGTACTTC. This chain links TRBV5-1 with TRBJ2-7; D is unclear. Looked up from germline, CDR1 is SGHRS and CDR2 is YFSETQ. With 0 bases removed from V and 6 bases from J, the gap between germline ends came to 10 bases. The CDR3 extends over 13 amino acids. Combining the CDR3 with reference TRBV5-1 and TRBJ2-7 gives the whole variable domain KAGVTQTPRYLIKTRGQQVTLSCSPISGHRSVSWYQQTPGQGLQFLFEYFSETQRNKGNFPGRFSGRQFSNSRSEMNVSTLELGDSALYLCASSLAQVSEQYFGPGTRLTVT.

This chain uses TRBV5-1 with TRBJ2-7, with 13 bases lining up with TRBD2. The V gene end was trimmed by 4 bases and the J gene end by 3 bases; junction bases not matched to a gene: 4. Germline CDR1 SGHRS, CDR2 YFSETQ. CDR3 length: 15 residues. The DNA of the CDR3 is TGCGCCAGCAGCACCGGGACTAGCGGGATCTACGAGCAGTACTTC. It yields the protein CASSTGTSGIYEQYF.

This clonotype occurred many times. J is TRBJ2-5 and V is TRBV12-3 or TRBV12-4; 8 bases are a match to TRBD2. The CDR3 extends over 16 amino acids. Trimming cost V 5 bases and J 1 base; bases outside gene matches: 9. This CDR3 reads CASSQVPSGGQETQYF. CDR3 nucleotide sequence: TGTGCCAGCAGTCAAGTCCCCAGCGGGGGCCAAGAGACCCAGTACTTC.

The chain carries TRBV4-2 and TRBJ2-1; either TRBD1 or TRBD2 may fit D (5 bases each). V lost 1 base and J lost 6, with 16 bases in between. This CDR3 contains 16 residues. CDR1 LGHNA and CDR2 YNFKEQ come from the germline V gene. CDR3 coding DNA: TGTGCCAGCAGCCAAGTCCTGGGACCTAGACCCAATGAGCAGTTCTTC. This sequence encodes CASSQVLGPRPNEQFF.

This clonotype was recorded many times. V and J are TRBV7-2 and TRBJ2-7; D is ambiguous. CDR3 size: 12 residues. V gave up 3 bases and J gave up 6 bases, with 9 bases separating them. Germline lookup yields CDR1 SGHTA and CDR2 FQGNSA. Written as DNA, the CDR3 is TGTGCCAGCAGCTTTGGGTCGGCCGAGCAGTACTTC. It yields the protein CASSFGSAEQYF.

In its sample, this clonotype was seen a few times. The CDR3 nucleotides read TGTGCCAGCAGTGACCCCGGATGGGGGGAGACCCAGTACTTC. This translates into CASSDPGWGETQYF. The chain carries TRBV6-1 and TRBJ2-5; the D call may be TRBD1 or TRBD2 (5 bases each). Trimming took off 3 bases at V and 5 bases at J, with 13 bases between the two ends. CDR1 and CDR2 (germline): MNHNS, SASEGT. The CDR3 extends over 14 amino acids.

The chain has TRBV5-1 and TRBJ2-3, with a tentative D call TRBD1 (6 bases). CDR3 length equals 15 residues. CDR1 is SGHRS, CDR2 YFSETQ, per germline. V was pared by 5 bases and J by 0 bases, with 13 bases between. The CDR3 DNA sequence: TGCGCCAGCAGAATTGGACAGTATAGCACAGATACGCAGTATTTT. This encodes CASRIGQYSTDTQYF.

This clonotype came up a few times. The V call is TRBV15, the J call TRBJ2-6; 9 bases match TRBD1. This CDR3 is built from 18 residues. Trimming took 3 bases from V and 1 from J; bases not matched to a gene: 7. From germline, CDR1 is LNHNV and CDR2 YYDKDF (reference sequence). The CDR3 region has the DNA TGTGCCACCAGCAGTCCGGGACAGGGTGTATCTGGGGCCAACGTCCTGACTTTC. Its translation: CATSSPGQGVSGANVLTF.

This clonotype was detected only a few times. The chain joins TRBV12-3 or TRBV12-4 to TRBJ2-5; 15 positions match TRBD2. V was pared by 2 bases and J by 1 base, with 8 bases of the junction left unmatched. The length of the CDR3 is 19 residues. This chain's CDR3 is CASSLRGLAGGFFQETQYF. CDR3 sequence (DNA): TGTGCCAGCAGTTTAAGGGGACTAGCGGGAGGCTTCTTCCAAGAGACCCAGTACTTC.

This clonotype was seen at least ten times. The chain recombines TRBV24-1 with TRBJ2-7; TRBD1 matches 10 bases. The CDR3 has 16 amino acids. V trimming: 4 bases; J trimming: 1 base; junction bases outside the gene matches: 6. The V gene's germline CDR1 is KGHDR and CDR2 SFDVKD. CDR3 in DNA: TGTGCCACCAGTGACCCGGACAGGGGGAGATCCTACGAGCAGTACTTC. Protein sequence: CATSDPDRGRSYEQYF.

The rearrangement joins TRBV12-3 or TRBV12-4 to TRBJ2-6; no clear D. V was cut by 1 base and J by 4 bases, with 8 bases left in between. The CDR3 length is 15 residues. CDR3 DNA sequence: TGTGCCAGCAGTTTAGTTGGGCACGGGGCCAACGTCCTGACTTTC. It codes for CASSLVGHGANVLTF.

This clonotype has just a few counts. J is TRBJ2-5 and V is TRBV12-3 or TRBV12-4, with 9 bases matching TRBD1. This CDR3 comprises 20 residues. V lost 7 bases to trimming and J lost 3 bases; unmatched junction nucleotides: 24. CDR3 protein: CASKPWTGVPRGLAEETQYF. CDR3 DNA sequence: TGTGCCAGCAAACCCTGGACAGGGGTTCCTAGGGGGCTAGCGGAAGAGACCCAGTACTTC.